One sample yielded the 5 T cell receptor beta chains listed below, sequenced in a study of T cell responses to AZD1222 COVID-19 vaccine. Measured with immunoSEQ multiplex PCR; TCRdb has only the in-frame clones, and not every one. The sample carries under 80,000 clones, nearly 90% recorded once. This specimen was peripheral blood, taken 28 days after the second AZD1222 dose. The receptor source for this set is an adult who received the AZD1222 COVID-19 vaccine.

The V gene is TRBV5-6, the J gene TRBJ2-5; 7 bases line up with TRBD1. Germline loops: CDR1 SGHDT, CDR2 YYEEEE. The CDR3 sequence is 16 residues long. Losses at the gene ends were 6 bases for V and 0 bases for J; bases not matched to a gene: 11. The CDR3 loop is CASIKTGTEYQETQYF. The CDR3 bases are TGTGCCAGCATCAAAACCGGGACAGAGTACCAAGAGACCCAGTACTTC.

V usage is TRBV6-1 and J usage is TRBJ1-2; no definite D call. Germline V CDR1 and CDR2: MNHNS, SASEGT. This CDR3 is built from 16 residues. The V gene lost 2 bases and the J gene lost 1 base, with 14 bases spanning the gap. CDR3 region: CASSEILGSFNYGYTF. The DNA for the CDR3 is TGTGCCAGCAGTGAAATTTTGGGCAGCTTTAACTATGGCTACACCTTC.

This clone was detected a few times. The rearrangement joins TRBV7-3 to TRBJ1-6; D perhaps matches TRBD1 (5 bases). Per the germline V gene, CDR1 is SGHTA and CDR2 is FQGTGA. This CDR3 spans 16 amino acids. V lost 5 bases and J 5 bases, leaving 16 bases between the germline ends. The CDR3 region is CASSRFPGANNSPLHF. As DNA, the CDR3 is TGTGCCAGCAGCCGATTCCCCGGGGCTAATAATTCACCCCTCCACTTT.

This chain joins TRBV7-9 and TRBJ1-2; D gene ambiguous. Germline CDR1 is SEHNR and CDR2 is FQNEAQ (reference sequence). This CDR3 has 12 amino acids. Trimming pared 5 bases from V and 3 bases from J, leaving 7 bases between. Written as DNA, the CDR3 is TGTGCCAGCAGCCAGGAGGACTATGGCTACACCTTC. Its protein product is CASSQEDYGYTF.

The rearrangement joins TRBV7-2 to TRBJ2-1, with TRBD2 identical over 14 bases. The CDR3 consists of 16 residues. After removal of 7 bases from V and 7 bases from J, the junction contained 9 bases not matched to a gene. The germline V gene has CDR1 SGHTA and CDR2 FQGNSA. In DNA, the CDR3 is TGTGCCAGCAAAAATCGGGGGACTAGCGGGAGTAATGAGCAGTTCTTC. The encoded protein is CASKNRGTSGSNEQFF.